These 28 T cell receptor beta chains share one sample of origin, sequenced in a study of breast tumors, draining lymph nodes, adjacent tissues. TCRdb independently ran MiXCR on the multiplex PCR reads; one entry per CDR3 protein. Of nearly 110,000 distinct CDR3 sequences in the sample, roughly 33% were seen once. Breast cancer patients provided tissue from their axillary draining lymph nodes. Sequenced input: axillary lymph node tissue. The receptors stem from a female donor with breast cancer. Some clones in this sample may be carry-over from other donors' samples.

This clonotype was detected only once. This chain joins TRBV20-1 and TRBJ1-5, with a possible D match to TRBD1 (5 bases). Deletions cut 3 bases from V and 9 bases from J, with 18 bases between. The length of the CDR3 is 14 residues. Germline-derived CDR1 and CDR2 are DFQATT and SNEGSKA (reference sequence). CDR3 coding DNA: TGCAGTGCTAGCTCGGGGGAGAGCATTCCGCCCCAGCATTTT. Translated: CSASSGESIPPQHF.

At least ten counts were recorded for this clonotype. The chain combines TRBV28 with TRBJ2-7; 10 nucleotides line up with TRBD2. CDR1 is MDHEN, CDR2 SYDVKM, per germline. Unmatched junction bases numbered 14, after V lost 6 bases and J lost 6 bases. This CDR3 is 16 amino acids long. CDR3 region: CASSSNRLAGYSEQYF. For the CDR3, the DNA is TGTGCCAGCAGCTCCAACCGACTAGCGGGTTATAGCGAGCAGTACTTC.

Worth noting for this clonotype: A much more abundant neighbour one base away suggests this may be a read error. The V gene is TRBV7-2, the J gene TRBJ2-2, with 9 bases identical to TRBD2. Per germline, CDR1 SGHTA and CDR2 FQGNSA. V lost 8 bases and J lost 6; bases outside the gene matches: 10. The CDR3 runs to 15 residues. In DNA, the CDR3 is TGTGCCAGCGCCCCCACCGGACTAGCGCCCGGGGAGCTGTTTTTT. Translated: CASAPTGLAPGELFF.

There are many counts of this clonotype. This rearrangement joins TRBV4-2 to TRBJ1-2; D unclear. Germline CDR1 is LGHNA and CDR2 is YNFKEQ. V was clipped by 0 bases and J by 7 bases, with 9 bases between them. This CDR3 comprises 13 residues. CDR3 sequence: CASSQDEGFGYTF. The CDR3 DNA follows: TGTGCCAGCAGCCAAGACGAGGGCTTTGGCTACACCTTC.

The J gene is TRBJ1-2, the V gene TRBV28; D call uncertain. V was pared by 2 bases and J by 2 bases, with 12 bases between. Looked up from germline, CDR1 is MDHEN and CDR2 is SYDVKM. CDR3 length: 15 residues. CDR3 loop: CASSLGEGENYGYTF. As DNA, the CDR3 is TGTGCCAGCAGTTTAGGGGAGGGAGAAAACTATGGCTACACCTTC.

Turning to this clonotype: A much larger clone lies a single base off, so this may be a read error. The chain is built from TRBV19 and TRBJ2-1, with D unresolved. V was clipped by 3 bases and J by 1 base, with 19 bases between them. Germline-derived CDR1 and CDR2 are LNHDA and SQIVND (reference sequence). The CDR3 is 18 amino acids. The CDR3 is CASSIQPLIGQSYNEQFF. The CDR3 nucleotides read TGTGCCAGTAGTATCCAACCCCTCATTGGTCAATCCTACAATGAGCAGTTCTTC. Together with reference TRBV19 and TRBJ2-1, the CDR3 gives the full variable domain: DGGITQSPKYLFRKEGQNVTLSCEQNLNHDAMYWYRQDPGQGLRLIYYSQIVNDFQKGDIAEGYSVSREKKESFPLTVTSAQKNPTAFYLCASSIQPLIGQSYNEQFFGPGTRLTVL.

This clonotype was observed a single time. The junction does not match germline at one end; this may be a read error. The rearrangement joins TRBV7-9 to TRBJ2-2, with 7 bases identical to TRBD2. CDR3 length: 16 residues. Germline V gives CDR1 SEHNR, CDR2 FQNEAQ (reference sequence). The CDR3 DNA reads as TGCGCCAGCAGGATGGAGGCGGGAGAGGTGAACGGGGAGCTGTTTTTT. It translates to CASRMEAGEVNGELFF.

This clonotype was counted many times. The genes are TRBV6-1 and TRBJ2-7, with D unclear. The germline CDR1 and CDR2 sequences are MNHNS and SASEGT. V was clipped by 6 bases and J by 5 bases, with 5 bases between them. This CDR3 spans 10 amino acids. CDR3 in amino acids: CASRKDEQYF. Here the CDR3 DNA reads TGTGCCAGCAGGAAGGACGAGCAGTACTTC.

This clonotype was seen many times. The rearrangement joins TRBV5-1 to TRBJ2-5; 9 bases are a match to TRBD2. Germline CDR1 reads SGHRS; CDR2 reads YFSETQ. This CDR3 is built from 14 residues. Trimming at V came to 4 bases and at J to 7 bases, leaving 8 bases not matched to a gene. The CDR3 loop reads CASSGGLAEGTQYF. In DNA form, the CDR3 reads TGCGCCAGCAGCGGGGGACTAGCCGAAGGGACCCAGTACTTC. Looking up the rest from reference TRBV5-1 and TRBJ2-5 gives the full variable domain: KAGVTQTPRYLIKTRGQQVTLSCSPISGHRSVSWYQQTPGQGLQFLFEYFSETQRNKGNFPGRFSGRQFSNSRSEMNVSTLELGDSALYLCASSGGLAEGTQYFGPGTRLLVL.

The V call is TRBV2, the J call TRBJ2-3; the match to TRBD1 covers 10 bases. V lost 4 bases, J lost 11 bases, and 15 bases stayed unmatched. The CDR3 extends over 16 amino acids. Germline V gene data show CDR1 as SNHLY and CDR2 as FYNNEI. The CDR3 DNA reads TGTGCCAGCAGTGTAGCCGGGACAGGGGTTTACAATGAGCAGTATTTT. Amino acids: CASSVAGTGVYNEQYF.

This clonotype was counted at least ten times. This chain connects TRBV12-3 or TRBV12-4 to TRBJ1-3; 8 bases are shared with TRBD1. CDR3 length: 18 amino acids. V lost 5 bases and J lost 4; bases outside the gene matches: 16. The DNA for the CDR3 is TGTGCCAGCAGTAGTCGGGGGGGTCCGGGACAGGCAGGAAACACCATATATTTT. It encodes CASSSRGGPGQAGNTIYF.

This chain joins TRBV20-1 and TRBJ1-1; D remains ambiguous. Per germline, CDR1 DFQATT and CDR2 SNEGSKA (reference sequence). Trimming took off 3 bases at V and 0 bases at J, with 8 bases between the two ends. There are 13 residues in the CDR3. The CDR3 loop is CSARRAMNTEAFF. CDR3 bases: TGCAGTGCTAGGAGAGCTATGAACACTGAAGCTTTCTTT.

This clonotype was counted once. The gene calls are TRBV2 and TRBJ2-1; D not resolved. Germline V gives CDR1 SNHLY, CDR2 FYNNEI. This CDR3 has 15 amino acids. Between the trimmed V and J ends, which lost 10 bases and 0 bases, there was a span of 16 bases. The CDR3 DNA sequence: TGTGCCAAATTTCAGACCGGTAGCTCCTACAATGAGCAGTTCTTC. It yields the protein CAKFQTGSSYNEQFF.

The table lists this clonotype with many counts. The genes are TRBV12-3 or TRBV12-4 and TRBJ2-2, with 10 bases identical to TRBD1. There are 14 residues in the CDR3. The ends lost 9 bases at V and 4 bases at J; junction bases unmatched: 5. The CDR3 DNA reads TGTGCCAGTAGACAGGGGGCAAGCACCGGGGAGCTGTTTTTT. Translation: CASRQGASTGELFF.

In regard to this clonotype: A much larger clone differs by one base, so this may be a read error. The gene calls are TRBV18 and TRBJ2-2; TRBD2 is a possible D gene (6 bases). The CDR3 runs to 15 residues. CDR1 and CDR2 from the germline V gene are KGHSH and LQKENI. The CDR3 region has the DNA TGTGCCAGCTCCCCGAGGAGGGGCGACACCGGGGAGCCGTTTTTT. Its protein product is CASSPRRGDTGEPFF.

The chain joins TRBV5-4 to TRBJ1-4; D is undetermined. The V gene lost 4 bases and the J gene lost 3 bases, with 10 bases spanning the gap. The germline gives CDR1 SGHNT, CDR2 YYREEE (reference sequence). The CDR3 contains 14 residues. The CDR3 reads CASSPGLANEKLFF. The CDR3 bases are TGTGCCAGCAGCCCCGGTCTGGCTAATGAAAAACTGTTTTTT.

The table lists this clonotype with many counts. The V call is TRBV4-2, the J call TRBJ1-4; D is unclear. V was shortened by 0 bases and J by 3 bases, with 11 bases between the two germline ends. The germline gives CDR1 LGHNA, CDR2 YNFKEQ. This CDR3 comprises 16 residues. The CDR3 here is CASSQDNTESNEKLFF. CDR3 in DNA: TGTGCCAGCAGCCAAGATAATACAGAATCTAATGAAAAACTGTTTTTT.

This clonotype was counted many times. One junction end disagrees with the germline gene, perhaps due to a read error. The gene calls are TRBV7-7 and TRBJ2-7; D tentatively fits TRBD1 or TRBD2 (6 bases each). The CDR3 is 13 amino acids. Per germline, CDR1 SSHAT and CDR2 FNYEAQ (reference sequence). The CDR3 DNA reads as TGTGCTAGCAGCTTAGGGGGGACTGGAGAGCAGTACTTC. Protein sequence: CASSLGGTGEQYF.

In this sample, this clonotype turned up a few times. The chain is built from TRBV5-4 and TRBJ1-2, with 9 bases fitting TRBD1. The V segment lost 3 bases and the J segment 5 bases; nucleotides outside the gene matches: 2. CDR3 length equals 13 residues. Germline V CDR1 and CDR2: SGHNT, YYREEE (reference sequence). Here the CDR3 DNA reads TGTGCCAGCAGCTCGGGACAGGGATATGGCTACACCTTC. Its translation: CASSSGQGYGYTF.

This clonotype was recorded many times. V is TRBV15 and J is TRBJ2-1; D gene unclear. This CDR3 has 13 amino acids. Trimming cost V 0 bases and J 10 bases, with 10 bases left between them. Germline V gene lookup returns CDR1 LNHNV and CDR2 YYDKDF (reference sequence). CDR3 loop: CATSRDLLREQFF. CDR3 nucleotides: TGTGCCACCAGCAGAGATTTACTAAGGGAGCAGTTCTTC.

Only a few counts were recorded for this clonotype. A read error may produce the germline difference seen at one junction end. The J gene is TRBJ2-4, the V gene TRBV20-1; D might be TRBD1 (6 bases). The CDR3 has 15 amino acids. From germline, CDR1 is DFQATT and CDR2 SNEGSKA (reference sequence). The CDR3 is CSAPDPRGSKSIQYF. CDR3 nucleotide sequence: TGCAGTGCTCCGGACCCGAGGGGGAGTAAAAGCATTCAGTACTTC.

This clonotype has at least ten counts. The rearrangement joins TRBV20-1 to TRBJ1-6; TRBD1 matches at 11 bases. Germline V gene data show CDR1 as DFQATT and CDR2 as SNEGSKA (reference sequence). The CDR3 is made up of 15 amino acids. Unmatched junction bases numbered 4, after V lost 0 bases and J lost 9 bases. The CDR3 loop reads CSARDPGQGASPLHF. The CDR3 bases are TGCAGTGCTAGAGATCCTGGACAGGGGGCTTCACCCCTCCACTTT.

This clonotype occurred many times. The V and J genes are TRBV6-1 and TRBJ1-2; 7 bases fit TRBD1. The CDR3 has 16 residues. Unmatched junction bases numbered 8, after V lost 2 bases and J lost 2 bases. Germline V gene sequence: CDR1 MNHNS, CDR2 SASEGT. CDR3 in DNA: TGTGCCAGCAGTGAATTGGGGACAGTTGAGAACTATGGCTACACCTTC. This gives the protein CASSELGTVENYGYTF.

This clonotype was seen many times. The rearrangement uses TRBV28 and TRBJ2-1, with 7 positions matching TRBD1. Germline V gene sequence: CDR1 MDHEN, CDR2 SYDVKM. V trimming: 4 bases; J trimming: 9 bases; junction bases outside the gene matches: 6. This CDR3 spans 13 amino acids. In DNA form, the CDR3 reads TGTGCCAGCAGTTCCAGGGGGAGAGGTGAGCAGTTCTTC. As protein: CASSSRGRGEQFF.

A word on this clonotype: Since the CDR3 does not end with the conserved phenylalanine or tryptophan, this likely comes from a read error. The gene calls are TRBV24-1 and TRBJ2-3; TRBD1 matches 7 bases. TRBJ1-5 explains the end of the DNA better; the J call may be wrong. There are 14 residues in the CDR3. CDR1 is KGHDR and CDR2 is SFDVKD in the germline V gene. The CDR3 DNA follows: TGTGCCACCAGCACAGGGGTTGGCACAGATACGCAGCATCTT. It yields the protein CATSTGVGTDTQHL.

At least ten counts were recorded for this clonotype. V usage is TRBV6-6 and J usage is TRBJ2-5; 9 nucleotides match TRBD1. Germline trimming cut 5 bases from V and 5 bases from J; bases unmatched to any gene: 9. Per germline, CDR1 MNHNY and CDR2 SVGAGI (reference sequence). The CDR3 is 15 amino acids. The CDR3 sequence: CASSPNRGRGETQYF. In DNA form, the CDR3 reads TGTGCCAGCAGTCCAAACAGGGGGCGCGGGGAGACCCAGTACTTC.

This clonotype has a count of ten or more. This chain links TRBV20-1 with TRBJ2-3, with TRBD2 matching 16 bases. CDR3 size: 15 residues. Germline values: CDR1 DFQATT, CDR2 SNEGSKA (reference sequence). The CDR3 here is CSGLAGGPRTDTQYF. The CDR3 DNA is TGCTCGGGACTAGCGGGAGGGCCTCGCACAGATACGCAGTATTTT.

The chain is built from TRBV2 and TRBJ2-2, with D maybe TRBD1 (5 bases). Per germline, CDR1 SNHLY and CDR2 FYNNEI. Trimming removed 10 bases at V and 15 bases at J, with 36 bases between. This CDR3 contains 17 residues. DNA for the CDR3: TGTGCCACCGGCTCGCCAGGCCGCTCAGGGCTCCACGTTGAGATGTTTTTT. Protein: CATGSPGRSGLHVEMFF. Full variable domain (missing parts from reference TRBV2 and TRBJ2-2): EPEVTQTPSHQVTQMGQEVILRCVPISNHLYFYWYRQILGQKVEFLVSFYNNEISEKSEIFDDQFSVERPDGSNFTLKIRSTKLEDSAMYFCATGSPGRSGLHVEMFFGEGSRLTVL.